The rows below give T cell receptor beta chains drawn from one sample of a study of blood T cells in healthy people across ages. One entry per CDR3 protein, called by TCRdb with MiXCR from the 5' RACE reads. The data contain approximately 830,000 distinct CDR3 sequences, around 68% of them singletons. The specimen sequenced was blood. Receptors were obtained from a man aged 30 to 39 in good health. Each CDR3 is given with its conserved first and last residue. The order of the fields is V gene, J gene, CDR3 protein.

TRBV12-3/TRBV12-4	TRBJ1-1	CASSFSQIEAFF
TRBV20-1	TRBJ2-1	CSARGGSGGHGLLAEQFF
TRBV10-3	TRBJ1-1	CAISERNRNMNTEAFF
TRBV2	.	CASSVRELSEQYF
TRBV5-1	TRBJ2-1	CASSFRTSGNEQFF
TRBV3-1	TRBJ2-7	CASSRPTGKSYEQYF
TRBV12-3/TRBV12-4	TRBJ2-6	CASIGVIASGANVLTF
TRBV7-8	TRBJ1-6	CASSFTDGSCNSPLHF
TRBV6-2/TRBV6-3	TRBJ2-1	CASSYWVTRRDNEQFF
TRBV12-3/TRBV12-4	TRBJ2-1	CASSCAGDVGNEQFF
TRBV12-3/TRBV12-4	TRBJ1-2	CASSAGAGGDVNYGYTF
TRBV10-3	TRBJ2-1	CAIRGQGYNEQFF
TRBV12-3/TRBV12-4	TRBJ1-1	CASSTQGAPEAFF
TRBV4-3	TRBJ2-4	CASSQDAGQKNIQYF
TRBV10-3	TRBJ2-7	CAISDANRGNSYEQYF
TRBV5-1	TRBJ2-2	CASRKEQSIGELFF
TRBV6-4	TRBJ2-3	CASSDQGSTDTQYF
TRBV28	TRBJ2-6	CASSFAQLSGANVLTF
TRBV28	TRBJ2-1	CASSGDREYNEQFF
TRBV7-2	TRBJ2-3	CASSRLAVTDTQYF
TRBV27	TRBJ1-4	CASTRTGQGDEKLFF
TRBV6-1	TRBJ2-1	CATSTSGADYNEQFF
TRBV3-1	TRBJ2-5	CASSRTRTTPGETQYF
TRBV5-1	TRBJ2-4	CASSLRGDGAKNIQYF
TRBV10-3	TRBJ2-1	CATSRDRERNEQFF
TRBV2	TRBJ1-6	CASSPPGAGSYNSPLHF
TRBV20-1	TRBJ2-1	CSARAGGRGYNEQFF
TRBV29-1	TRBJ1-2	CSVEASTNYGYTF
TRBV7-2	TRBJ1-4	CASSPALGTNEKLFF
TRBV5-1	TRBJ1-1	CASRPAPMNTEAFF
TRBV4-3	TRBJ1-4	CASSQDWAGANEKLFF
TRBV29-1	TRBJ2-3	CSVEGDSRSTDTQYF
TRBV7-6	TRBJ2-1	CASSSQTGGYNEQFF
TRBV12-3/TRBV12-4	TRBJ2-1	CASSFPGLQYEQFF
TRBV12-3/TRBV12-4	TRBJ2-5	CASRMDREQYF
TRBV27	.	CASSTRQGSSYNEQYF
TRBV4-2	.	CASRTEGDPYEQYF
TRBV4-3	TRBJ2-1	CASSQDLERGPKQFF
TRBV5-1	TRBJ2-1	CASSLVPAGTYNEQFF
TRBV9	TRBJ2-5	CASSPRGEETQYF
TRBV7-2	TRBJ1-1	CASSLASAGLHPKGEAFF
TRBV7-3	TRBJ1-5	CVSSLISGRDLANQPQHF
TRBV28	TRBJ2-4	CASSLWGAEGQQYF
TRBV6-2/TRBV6-3	TRBJ1-5	CASSTTGGNQPQHF
TRBV6-5	TRBJ2-6	CASSSFGQQSSGANVLTF
TRBV12-3/TRBV12-4	TRBJ2-5	CASSWRGPQETQYF
TRBV6-5	TRBJ1-1	CASSYRTGRNTEAFF
TRBV10-3	TRBJ2-7	CAIRTDRGHYEQYF
TRBV7-2	TRBJ2-7	CASSLGAAVVRRTSSYEQYF
TRBV7-2	TRBJ2-7	CTSSVGPGSSYEQYF
TRBV4-2	TRBJ2-7	CASSQDREFLPGQITYEQYF
TRBV6-2/TRBV6-3	TRBJ1-2	CASSRGTNYGYTF
TRBV5-1	TRBJ1-4	CASSSLGSSNEKLFF
TRBV29-1	TRBJ2-2	CSASRVLNTGELFF
TRBV15	TRBJ1-1	CATSRPGTDRAFF
TRBV28	TRBJ1-6	CASSPPGTTYNSPLHF
TRBV28	TRBJ2-3	CASKGGNTDTQYF
TRBV20-1	TRBJ2-3	CSARDRRHSSRFWDTQYF